These 14 T cell receptor beta chains were sequenced from one sample in a study of vaccination effects on CD4 cells after COVID-19. No antigen has been assigned to these receptors. Viral peptide pool expansion of antigen-specific CD4+ T cells preceded sequencing in the ViraFEST assay. Subsequent to 10 days of culture, CD4+ T cells were isolated. Vaccinees lacked prior SARS-CoV-2 infection and tested negative for nucleocapsid antibodies. Some clones are missing from TCRdb's copy, which holds only in-frame ones; the method was immunoSEQ multiplex PCR. The repertoire consists of about 73,000 clones, with more than 60% occurring once and the leading ten covering more than 9%. Sequences were derived from CD4+ T cells from PBMCs cultured with SARS-CoV-2 spike peptides, sampled before COVID-19 vaccination. The receptors come from a human donor who received a COVID-19 vaccine.

The table lists this clone with a count of one. CDR3 sequence reads: CASSLVVSHLSGNEQFF. CDR3 DNA sequence: TGTGCCAGCAGCTTGGTTGTTAGCCACCTCTCAGGCAATGAGCAGTTCTTC. The chain combines TRBV5-4 with TRBJ2-1; unclear D gene. CDR3 length equals 17 residues. CDR1 and CDR2 (germline): SGHNT, YYREEE (reference sequence). Trimming took 0 bases from V and 6 from J, leaving 19 bases between them.

The V and J genes are TRBV29-1 and TRBJ1-2; D gene uncertain. This CDR3 spans 11 amino acids. The V gene lost 5 bases and the J gene lost 0 bases, with 4 bases spanning the gap. Germline V gene sequence: CDR1 SQVTM, CDR2 ANQGSEA. CDR3 in DNA: TGCAGCGTTTCCGCTAACTATGGCTACACCTTC. Its translation: CSVSANYGYTF. Full variable domain (outside the CDR3, taken from reference TRBV29-1 and TRBJ1-2): SAVISQKPSRDICQRGTSLTIQCQVDSQVTMMFWYRQQPGQSLTLIATANQGSEATYESGFVIDKFPISRPNLTFSTLTVSNMSPEDSSIYLCSVSANYGYTFGSGTRLTVV.

This chain links TRBV2 with TRBJ1-6; the D gene is possibly TRBD1 (5 bases). Germline assignment: CDR1 SNHLY and CDR2 FYNNEI. The CDR3 has 14 amino acids. V was cut by 4 bases and J by 8 bases, with 12 bases left in between. CDR3 amino acids: CASSVLGRDSPLHF. The DNA for the CDR3 is TGTGCCAGCAGTGTACTGGGGCGCGATTCACCCCTCCACTTT.

CDR3 in DNA: TGTGCCAGCAGCTTAGAAGTAGGTCGCTCTGGAAACACCATATATTTT. This encodes CASSLEVGRSGNTIYF. The chain couples TRBV7-6 to TRBJ1-3; D uncertain. The germline gives CDR1 SGHVS, CDR2 FNYEAQ. The CDR3 runs to 16 residues. V lost 1 base to trimming and J lost 0 bases, with 10 bases between them.

The chain is built from TRBV7-9 and TRBJ1-6; 7 positions agree with TRBD1. There are 19 residues in the CDR3. V shed 5 bases and J 2 bases; nucleotides not matched to a gene: 15. Germline CDR1 reads SEHNR; CDR2 reads FQNEAQ (reference sequence). The CDR3 region has the DNA TGTGCCAGCAGCCACCCCCGGGAACAGGGGAAGACCTATAATTCACCCCTCCACTTT. Translating gives CASSHPREQGKTYNSPLHF.

The chain joins TRBV5-8 to TRBJ1-2; no firm D call. This CDR3 contains 15 residues. Trimming cost V 1 base and J 7 bases, with 17 bases left between them. From germline, CDR1 is SGHTS and CDR2 YDEGEE. As DNA, the CDR3 is TGTGCCAGCAGCTTGTACGGGGTTAGAGGAAGTGGCTACACCTTC. The encoded protein is CASSLYGVRGSGYTF.

The V call is TRBV5-1, the J call TRBJ2-1, with TRBD1 matching over 8 bases. Germline assignment: CDR1 SGHRS and CDR2 YFSETQ. V lost 4 bases, J lost 5 bases, and 8 bases stayed unmatched. The CDR3 length is 15 residues. CDR3 protein: CASSVTTGGNNEQFF. In DNA, the CDR3 is TGCGCCAGCAGCGTGACAACAGGGGGGAACAATGAGCAGTTCTTC.

This chain joins TRBV4-3 and TRBJ2-3; D is unclear. The germline V and J ends were trimmed by 1 base and 6 bases, with 8 bases remaining between them. The germline CDR1 and CDR2 sequences are LGHNA and YSLEER. The CDR3 runs to 13 residues. The CDR3 region is CASSQVSRDTQYF. CDR3 DNA: TGCGCCAGCAGCCAAGTGAGCCGGGATACGCAGTATTTT.

The J gene is TRBJ1-3, the V gene TRBV2; possibly TRBD1 for D (6 bases). This CDR3 is 13 amino acids long. CDR1 is SNHLY and CDR2 is FYNNEI in the germline V gene. V lost 7 bases and J lost 3, with 10 bases in between. The CDR3 bases are TGTGCCAGCAAACAGGGAAGTGGAAACACCATATATTTT. The encoded protein is CASKQGSGNTIYF. The whole variable domain, remainder taken from reference TRBV2 and TRBJ1-3, is EPEVTQTPSHQVTQMGQEVILRCVPISNHLYFYWYRQILGQKVEFLVSFYNNEISEKSEIFDDQFSVERPDGSNFTLKIRSTKLEDSAMYFCASKQGSGNTIYFGEGSWLTVV.

This clone was recorded a few times. The CDR3 sequence is CASSGQGVETQYF. As DNA, the CDR3 is TGTGCCAGCAGCGGTCAGGGGGTAGAGACCCAGTACTTC. The rearrangement links TRBV7-2 to TRBJ2-5; TRBD1 agrees at 7 bases. In germline, CDR1 is SGHTA, CDR2 FQGNSA. V lost 5 bases, J lost 4 bases, and 4 bases stayed unmatched. The CDR3 extends over 13 amino acids.

This rearrangement joins TRBV21-1 to TRBJ1-1. TRBV21-1 is a documented pseudogene. The CDR3 has 13 residues. CDR3 in amino acids: CASSLRMDDEAFF. In nucleotides, the CDR3 is TGTGCCAGCAGCCTCCGCATGGACGATGAAGCTTTCTTT.

The chain couples TRBV5-1 to TRBJ2-2, with D uncertain. The CDR3 totals 13 residues. Germline CDR1 SGHRS, CDR2 YFSETQ. V was shortened by 0 bases and J by 6 bases, with 6 bases between the two germline ends. CDR3: CASSLGYPGELFF. DNA of the CDR3: TGCGCCAGCAGCTTGGGGTACCCCGGGGAGCTGTTTTTT.

The gene calls are TRBV15 and TRBJ2-2, with 8 nucleotides matching TRBD2. Per the germline V gene, CDR1 is LNHNV and CDR2 is YYDKDF (reference sequence). The CDR3 is 15 amino acids. The trim removed 0 bases at V and 6 bases at J, leaving 3 bases unmatched. As DNA, the CDR3 is TGTGCCACCAGCAGAGAAGCGGGGGCGGCCGGGGAGCTGTTTTTT. Protein sequence: CATSREAGAAGELFF.

This chain joins TRBV24-1 and TRBJ2-5; 10 bases are a match to TRBD1. Germline V gene sequence: CDR1 KGHDR, CDR2 SFDVKD. J gave up 6 bases and V 1 base, and 4 bases lay outside the gene matches. The CDR3 has 15 residues. In nucleotides, the CDR3 is TGTGCCACCAGTGATTTCAGACAGGGGGCAAAGACCCAGTACTTC. Protein product: CATSDFRQGAKTQYF.